The clone carrying this TCR beta chain was seen a few times. The sample is drawn from a study of blood T cell repertoires in COVID-19. Study-level background: Donors in the United States, Italy and Spain gave samples during acute or convalescent COVID-19.

Sequenced by immunoSEQ multiplex PCR; TCRdb stores in-frame clones only, minus some. The sample shows 240,000 or so clones, roughly 80% of them seen only once. This CDR3 has 16 residues. The germline CDR1 and CDR2 sequences are LNHDA and SQIVND (reference sequence). V dropped 6 bases and J dropped 1 base, with 16 bases sitting between them. The sequenced sample was peripheral blood. The chain is built from TRBV19 and TRBJ1-5; tentative D call: TRBD1 (5 bases). This clonotype was sampled from a woman aged 18-35 years with acute or convalescent COVID-19. This chain's CDR3 is CASSRSGTASNQPQHF. The CDR3, as DNA: TGTGCCAGTAGCAGGAGCGGGACGGCCAGCAATCAGCCCCAGCATTTT.